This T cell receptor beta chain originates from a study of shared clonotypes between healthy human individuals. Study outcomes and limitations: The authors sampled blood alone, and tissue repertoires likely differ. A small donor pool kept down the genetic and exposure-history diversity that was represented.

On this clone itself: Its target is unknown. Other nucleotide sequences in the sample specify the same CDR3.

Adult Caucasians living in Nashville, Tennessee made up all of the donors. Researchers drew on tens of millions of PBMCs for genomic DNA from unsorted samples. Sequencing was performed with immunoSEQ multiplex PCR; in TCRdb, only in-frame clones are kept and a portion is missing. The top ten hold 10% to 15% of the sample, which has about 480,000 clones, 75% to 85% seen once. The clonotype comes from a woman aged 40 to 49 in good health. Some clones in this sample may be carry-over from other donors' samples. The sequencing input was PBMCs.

CDR3 DNA sequence: TGTGCCAGCAGCTTAGCAGGGGGCTATGGCTACACCTTC. The encoded protein is CASSLAGGYGYTF. The V and J genes are TRBV7-2 and TRBJ1-2, with D maybe TRBD1 (6 bases). This CDR3 region has 13 residues. V was pared by 0 bases and J by 4 bases, with 6 bases between. Looked up from germline, CDR1 is SGHTA and CDR2 is FQGNSA.